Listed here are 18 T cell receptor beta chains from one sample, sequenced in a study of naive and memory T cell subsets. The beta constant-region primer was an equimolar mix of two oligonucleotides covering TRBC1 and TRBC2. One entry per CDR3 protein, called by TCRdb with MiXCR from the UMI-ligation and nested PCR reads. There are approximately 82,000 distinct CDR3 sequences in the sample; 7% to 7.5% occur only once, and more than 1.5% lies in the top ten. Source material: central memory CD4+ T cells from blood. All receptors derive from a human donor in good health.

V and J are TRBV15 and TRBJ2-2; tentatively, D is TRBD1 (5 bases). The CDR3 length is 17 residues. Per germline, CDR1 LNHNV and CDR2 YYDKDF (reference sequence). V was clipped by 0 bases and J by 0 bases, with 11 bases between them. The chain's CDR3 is CATSRDPQGANTGELFF. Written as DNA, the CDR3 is TGTGCCACCAGCAGAGATCCCCAGGGCGCGAACACCGGGGAGCTGTTTTTT. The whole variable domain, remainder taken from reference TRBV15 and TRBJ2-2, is DAMVIQNPRYQVTQFGKPVTLSCSQTLNHNVMYWYQQKSSQAPKLLFHYYDKDFNNEADTPDNFQSRRPNTSFCFLDIRSPGLGDTAMYLCATSRDPQGANTGELFFGEGSRLTVL.

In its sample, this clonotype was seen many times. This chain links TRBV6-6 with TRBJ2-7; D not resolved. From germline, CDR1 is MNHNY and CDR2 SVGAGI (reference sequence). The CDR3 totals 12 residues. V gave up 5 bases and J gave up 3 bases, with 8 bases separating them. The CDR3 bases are TGTGCCAGCAGTGACAACAACTACGAGCAGTACTTC. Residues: CASSDNNYEQYF.

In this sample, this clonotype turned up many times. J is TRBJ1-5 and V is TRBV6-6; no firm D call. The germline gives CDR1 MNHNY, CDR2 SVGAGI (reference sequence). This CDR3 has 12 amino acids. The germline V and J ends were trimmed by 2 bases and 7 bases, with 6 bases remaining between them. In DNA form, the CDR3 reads TGTGCCAGCAGTTACGATCTCCAGCCCCAGCATTTT. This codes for CASSYDLQPQHF.

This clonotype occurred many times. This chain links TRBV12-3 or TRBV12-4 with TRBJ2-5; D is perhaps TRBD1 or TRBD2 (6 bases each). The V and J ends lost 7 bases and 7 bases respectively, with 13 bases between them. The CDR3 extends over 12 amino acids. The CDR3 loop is CASNRGGGTQYF. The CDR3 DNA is TGTGCCAGCAATCGAGGGGGAGGGACCCAGTACTTC.

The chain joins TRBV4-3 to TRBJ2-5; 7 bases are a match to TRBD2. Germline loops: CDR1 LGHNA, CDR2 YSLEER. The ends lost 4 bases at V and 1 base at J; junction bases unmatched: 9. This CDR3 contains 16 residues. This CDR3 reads CASSRFAGVGQETQYF. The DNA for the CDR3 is TGCGCCAGCAGCCGGTTTGCGGGAGTCGGCCAAGAGACCCAGTACTTC.

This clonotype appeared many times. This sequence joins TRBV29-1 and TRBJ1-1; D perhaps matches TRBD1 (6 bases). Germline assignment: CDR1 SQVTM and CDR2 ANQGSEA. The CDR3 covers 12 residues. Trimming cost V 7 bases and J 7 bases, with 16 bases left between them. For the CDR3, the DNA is TGCAGCGCCCCGGGCGGGGGCGATGAAGCTTTCTTT. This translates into CSAPGGGDEAFF.

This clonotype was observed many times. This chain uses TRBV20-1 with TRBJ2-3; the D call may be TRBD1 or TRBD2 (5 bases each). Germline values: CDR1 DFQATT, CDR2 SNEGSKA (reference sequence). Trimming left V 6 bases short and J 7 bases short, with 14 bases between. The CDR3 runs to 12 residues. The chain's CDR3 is CSAWDLGNTQYF. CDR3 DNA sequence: TGCAGTGCGTGGGACCTCGGAAATACGCAGTATTTT.

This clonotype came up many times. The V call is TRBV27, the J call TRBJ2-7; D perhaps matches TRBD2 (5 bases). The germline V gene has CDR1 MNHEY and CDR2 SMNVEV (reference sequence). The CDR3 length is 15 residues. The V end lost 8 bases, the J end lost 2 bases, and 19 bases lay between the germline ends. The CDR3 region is CASSSSASGAYEQYF. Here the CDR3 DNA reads TGTGCCAGCTCTTCTTCAGCTTCCGGGGCCTACGAGCAGTACTTC.

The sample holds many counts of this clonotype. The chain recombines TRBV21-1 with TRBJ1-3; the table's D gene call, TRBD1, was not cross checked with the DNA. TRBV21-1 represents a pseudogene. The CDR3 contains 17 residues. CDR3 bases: TGTGCCAGCAGCAAACTCGACAGACCCTACTCTGGAAACACCATATATTTT. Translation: CASSKLDRPYSGNTIYF.

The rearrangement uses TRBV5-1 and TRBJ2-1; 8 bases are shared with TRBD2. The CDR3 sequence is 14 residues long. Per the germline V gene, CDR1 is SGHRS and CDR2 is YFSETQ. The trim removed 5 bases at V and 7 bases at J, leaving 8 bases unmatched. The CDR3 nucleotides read TGCGCCAGCAGTATCCAGCGGGAGCGGAATGAGCAGTTCTTC. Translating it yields CASSIQRERNEQFF.

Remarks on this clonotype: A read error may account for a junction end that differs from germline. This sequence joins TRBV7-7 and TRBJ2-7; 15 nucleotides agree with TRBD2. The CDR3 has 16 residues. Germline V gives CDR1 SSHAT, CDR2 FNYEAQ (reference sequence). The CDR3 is CASSDGLAGGYGEQYF. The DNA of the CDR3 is TGTGCTAGCAGCGACGGACTAGCGGGAGGGTACGGCGAGCAGTACTTC.

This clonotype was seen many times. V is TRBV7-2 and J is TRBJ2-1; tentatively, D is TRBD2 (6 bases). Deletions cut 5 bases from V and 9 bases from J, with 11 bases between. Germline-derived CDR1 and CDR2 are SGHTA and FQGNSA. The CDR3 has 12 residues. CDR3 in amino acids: CASSPRDFEQFF. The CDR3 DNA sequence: TGTGCCAGCAGCCCCCGGGACTTTGAGCAGTTCTTC.

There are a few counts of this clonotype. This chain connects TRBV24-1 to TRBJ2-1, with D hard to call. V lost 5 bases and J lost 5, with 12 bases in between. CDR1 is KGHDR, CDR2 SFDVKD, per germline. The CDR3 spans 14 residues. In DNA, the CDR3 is TGTGCCACCAGTGCCCGCCGTCCCGACAATGAGCAGTTCTTC. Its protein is CATSARRPDNEQFF.

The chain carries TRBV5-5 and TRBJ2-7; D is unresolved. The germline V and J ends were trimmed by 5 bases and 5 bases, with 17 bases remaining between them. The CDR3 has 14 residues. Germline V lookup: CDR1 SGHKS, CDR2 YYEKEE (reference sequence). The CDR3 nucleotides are TGTGCCAGCAGACACTCCGTTGCCGGCGACGAGCAGTACTTC. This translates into CASRHSVAGDEQYF.

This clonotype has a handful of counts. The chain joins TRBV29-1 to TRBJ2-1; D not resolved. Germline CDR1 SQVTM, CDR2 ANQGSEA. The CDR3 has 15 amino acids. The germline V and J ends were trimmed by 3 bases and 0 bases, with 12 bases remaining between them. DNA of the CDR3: TGCAGCGTTGATAATCCCCGGTACTCCTACAATGAGCAGTTCTTC. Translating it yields CSVDNPRYSYNEQFF.

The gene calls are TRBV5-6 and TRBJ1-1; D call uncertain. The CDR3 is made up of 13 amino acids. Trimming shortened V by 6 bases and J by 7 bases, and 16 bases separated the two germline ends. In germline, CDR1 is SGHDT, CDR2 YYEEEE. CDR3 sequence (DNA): TGTGCCAGCACCTGGGGTCCCACCAATGAAGCTTTCTTT. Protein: CASTWGPTNEAFF.

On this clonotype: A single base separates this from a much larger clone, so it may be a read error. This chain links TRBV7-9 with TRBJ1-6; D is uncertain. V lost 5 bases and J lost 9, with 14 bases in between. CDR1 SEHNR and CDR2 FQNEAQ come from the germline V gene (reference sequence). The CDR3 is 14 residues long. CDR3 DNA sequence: TGTGCCAGCAGCCCATGGGTCGGGCCTTCACCCCTCCACTTT. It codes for CASSPWVGPSPLHF.

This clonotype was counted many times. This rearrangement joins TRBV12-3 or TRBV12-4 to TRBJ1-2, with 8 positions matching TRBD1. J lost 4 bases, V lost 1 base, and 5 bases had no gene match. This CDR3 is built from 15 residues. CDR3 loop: CASSLVTGGSYGYTF. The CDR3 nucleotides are TGTGCCAGCAGTTTAGTCACAGGGGGGTCCTATGGCTACACCTTC.